Listed here are 8 T cell receptor beta chains from one sample, sequenced in a study of cytomegalovirus exposure and HLA in healthy donors. PCR primers comprised 60 Vbeta and 13 Jbeta primers. Assay: immunoSEQ multiplex PCR; the TCRdb copy retains only in-frame clones and omits some. The data contain under 200,000 clones, around 68% of them singletons. The sequenced sample consisted of PBMCs. These TCRs come from a middle-aged woman in good health and CMV-seropositive.

In this sample, this clone turned up a few times. The genes are TRBV7-6 and TRBJ2-5; 9 nucleotides match TRBD1. This CDR3 has 14 amino acids. Looked up from germline, CDR1 is SGHVS and CDR2 is FNYEAQ. V was pared by 5 bases and J by 2 bases, with 3 bases of the junction left unmatched. The CDR3, as DNA: TGTGCCAGCAGCCCGGGGACAGGGCAAGAGACCCAGTACTTC. As protein: CASSPGTGQETQYF.

The chain joins TRBV25-1 to TRBJ1-4; D gene uncertain. CDR1 is MGHDK, CDR2 SYGVNS, per germline. V was trimmed by 3 bases and J by 0 bases, leaving 8 bases between them. The CDR3 is 15 residues long. The CDR3 loop is CASSDPDTTNEKLFF. The CDR3 region has the DNA TGTGCCAGCAGTGACCCAGACACAACTAATGAAAAACTGTTTTTT.

This clone was seen a few times. The chain has TRBV5-6 and TRBJ2-7, with D tentatively TRBD1 (5 bases). V was trimmed by 2 bases and J by 4 bases, leaving 16 bases between them. CDR3 size: 15 residues. The germline CDR1 and CDR2 sequences are SGHDT and YYEEEE. The DNA of the CDR3 is TGTGCCAGCAGCTTTGGCAGGGTCTTCGGATACGAGCAGTACTTC. Translating gives CASSFGRVFGYEQYF. Together with reference TRBV5-6 and TRBJ2-7, the CDR3 gives the full variable domain: DAGVTQSPTHLIKTRGQQVTLRCSPKSGHDTVSWYQQALGQGPQFIFQYYEEEERQRGNFPDRFSGHQFPNYSSELNVNALLLGDSALYLCASSFGRVFGYEQYFGPGTRLTVT.

The CDR3 sequence: CASSPPSTEQFF. In nucleotides, the CDR3 is TGTGCCAGCAGCCCCCCTAGCACTGAGCAGTTCTTC. This rearrangement joins TRBV9 to TRBJ2-1; the D gene is possibly TRBD2 (5 bases). The V and J ends lost 4 bases and 9 bases respectively, with 11 bases between them. Germline V gene lookup returns CDR1 SGDLS and CDR2 YYNGEE. The CDR3 covers 12 residues. The full variable domain, with the rest looked up from reference TRBV9 and TRBJ2-1, is DSGVTQTPKHLITATGQRVTLRCSPRSGDLSVYWYQQSLDQGLQFLIQYYNGEERAKGNILERFSAQQFPDLHSELNLSSLELGDSALYFCASSPPSTEQFFGPGTRLTVL.

This chain joins TRBV6-4 and TRBJ2-7; 7 bases are a match to TRBD1. The J segment lost 0 bases and the V segment lost 4 bases, leaving 3 bases of the junction unmatched. Germline V gene data show CDR1 as MRHNA and CDR2 as SNTAGT. The CDR3 totals 14 residues. CDR3 residues: CASSVRTGSYEQYF. CDR3 nucleotides: TGTGCCAGCAGTGTGCGGACAGGCTCCTACGAGCAGTACTTC.

This clone turned up a few times. The CDR3 reads CASSQETGRGYTF. The CDR3 DNA sequence: TGCGCCAGCAGCCAAGAGACAGGACGTGGCTACACCTTC. The rearrangement joins TRBV4-3 to TRBJ1-2, with a tentative D call TRBD1 (6 bases). V was pared by 0 bases and J by 7 bases, with 9 bases between. The germline V gene encodes CDR1 LGHNA and CDR2 YSLEER. The CDR3 extends over 13 amino acids.

This chain joins TRBV5-1 and TRBJ2-3; 8 positions match TRBD1. There are 17 residues in the CDR3. Germline lookup yields CDR1 SGHRS and CDR2 YFSETQ. The trim removed 1 base at V and 4 bases at J, leaving 11 bases unmatched. Here the CDR3 reads CASSLWGFGQGSDTQYF. CDR3 nucleotide sequence: TGCGCCAGCAGCTTGTGGGGGTTCGGACAGGGATCAGATACGCAGTATTTT.

The rearrangement uses TRBV30 and TRBJ1-5; tentative D call: TRBD1 (5 bases). V was trimmed by 7 bases and J by 0 bases, leaving 13 bases between them. The CDR3 has 14 amino acids. Germline CDR1 is GTSNPN and CDR2 is SVGIG (reference sequence). This CDR3 reads CASPGVNSNQPQHF. In DNA, the CDR3 is TGTGCCTCCCCGGGGGTCAATAGCAATCAGCCCCAGCATTTT. The full variable domain, with the rest looked up from reference TRBV30 and TRBJ1-5, is SQTIHQWPATLVQPVGSPLSLECTVEGTSNPNLYWYRQAAGRGLQLLFYSVGIGQISSEVPQNLSASRPQDRQFILSSKKLLLSDSGFYLCASPGVNSNQPQHFGDGTRLSIL.